These 22 T cell receptor beta chains were sequenced from one sample in a study of T-cell reconstitution after alpha-beta-depleted transplantation in children (dated by TCRdb to 2016 to 2018). Explained via the paper, the treatment or condition label denotes: allogeneic hematopoietic cell transplantation with graft depleted of TCRalphabeta T cells and CD19 B cells. The library was prepared using PCR. Sequencing was performed on an Illumina HiSeq 2500. TCR library preparation used molecular barcoding, with unique molecular identifiers applied to normalize quantification of the TCRbeta repertoire. The public reads were reanalyzed by TCRdb: fastp trimming at Q25, MiXCR alignment, in-frame beta chains only. Identical CDR3 proteins give one entry, which carries the most common genes and DNA. Within this sample are hundreds of thousands of distinct CDR3 sequences, with around 9.2% of them counted one time only. Roughly 36% of the sample comes from the top ten.

The starting material was PBMCs, mostly from graft donor cells, obtained 360 days after TCRalphabeta/CD19-depleted stem cell transplant. Receptors originate from a male patient aged 2 to 10 who had a stem cell transplant for acute myeloid leukemia, so the T cells may come from the graft donor.

The DNA of the CDR3 is TGTGCCATCAGTAAAGGGAAGGGAGGGGAGCAGTACTTC. Amino acids: CAISKGKGGEQYF. The V call is TRBV10-3, the J call TRBJ2-7; the match to TRBD2 covers 7 bases. Germline V gives CDR1 ENHRY, CDR2 SYGVKD. V dropped 5 bases and J dropped 7; count of bases not matched to a gene: 8. CDR3 length equals 13 residues.

This chain joins TRBV7-2 and TRBJ2-5, with D perhaps TRBD1 or TRBD2 (5 bases each). The germline V gene encodes CDR1 SGHTA and CDR2 FQGNSA. The CDR3 has 16 residues. The ends were cut back, 7 bases at V and 5 bases at J, with 23 bases in the middle. The CDR3 loop reads CASTEGEGRVSETQYF. CDR3 bases: TGTGCCAGCACCGAGGGAGAGGGGCGCGTCTCGGAGACCCAGTACTTC.

This clonotype was recorded a few times. J is TRBJ2-3 and V is TRBV5-5; 7 bases match TRBD2. This CDR3 is 14 amino acids long. Germline-derived CDR1 and CDR2 are SGHKS and YYEKEE (reference sequence). With 1 base clipped from V and 7 bases from J, the junction kept 6 bases outside the gene matches. DNA for the CDR3: TGTGCCAGCAGCTTGACCGCGCGGGAGAATACGCAGTATTTT. Encoded protein: CASSLTARENTQYF.

In this sample, this clonotype turned up many times. The chain couples TRBV25-1 to TRBJ2-3; D gene uncertain. The V and J ends lost 7 bases and 4 bases respectively, with 6 bases between them. Looked up from germline, CDR1 is MGHDK and CDR2 is SYGVNS. The CDR3 extends over 11 amino acids. CDR3 in DNA: TGTGCCAGCACTGGTGCAGATACGCAGTATTTT. Translation gives CASTGADTQYF.

This clonotype was found many times. The CDR3 DNA reads as TGCGCCAGCAGCCAAGTGTGGCTCGGCTATGGCTACACCTTC. Protein sequence: CASSQVWLGYGYTF. The rearrangement joins TRBV4-1 to TRBJ1-2, with D hard to call. This CDR3 contains 14 residues. Looked up from germline, CDR1 is MGHRA and CDR2 is YSYEKL. V was shortened by 1 base and J by 4 bases, with 10 bases between the two germline ends.

This clonotype was recorded at least ten times. This chain joins TRBV5-8 and TRBJ2-3; D not resolved. The germline gives CDR1 SGHTS, CDR2 YDEGEE. The CDR3 spans 14 residues. With 1 base removed from V and 3 bases from J, the gap between germline ends came to 9 bases. The CDR3 protein is CASSLWASTDTQYF. DNA of the CDR3: TGTGCCAGCAGCTTGTGGGCATCGACAGATACGCAGTATTTT.

This clonotype was counted between two and nine times. The genes are TRBV27 and TRBJ2-5; 8 nucleotides match TRBD1. Trimming cost V 3 bases and J 7 bases; bases outside gene matches: 7. The CDR3 is 14 amino acids. Looked up from germline, CDR1 is MNHEY and CDR2 is SMNVEV (reference sequence). Here the CDR3 DNA reads TGTGCCAGCAGTTTCTCAGGGGGCGCGGGGACCCAGTACTTC. Protein sequence: CASSFSGGAGTQYF.

The V gene is TRBV7-9, the J gene TRBJ2-7; 7 nucleotides align to TRBD1. This CDR3 contains 15 residues. V lost 5 bases and J lost 3; bases outside the gene matches: 10. Germline values: CDR1 SEHNR, CDR2 FQNEAQ (reference sequence). The CDR3 DNA reads TGTGCCAGCAGCCGCCTCGTGGCAGGGGGCTACGAGCAGTACTTC. Protein: CASSRLVAGGYEQYF.

This clonotype was picked up a small number of times. The chain couples TRBV5-6 to TRBJ1-5; D not resolved. This CDR3 has 17 residues. Trimming took 1 base from V and 2 from J, leaving 16 bases between them. Germline V gives CDR1 SGHDT, CDR2 YYEEEE. As DNA, the CDR3 is TGTGCCAGCAGCTTGACAGCGGGGTTAGTCGGCAATCAGCCCCAGCATTTT. Its translation: CASSLTAGLVGNQPQHF.

This clonotype has only a few counts. The chain employs TRBV9 and TRBJ1-1; D may be TRBD1 (6 bases). V lost 3 bases, J lost 3 bases, and 15 bases lay in between. Germline V gene sequence: CDR1 SGDLS, CDR2 YYNGEE. This CDR3 has 15 amino acids. The CDR3 DNA sequence: TGTGCCAGCAGCGCTAATACAGGGTCATACACTGAAGCTTTCTTT. It is translated as CASSANTGSYTEAFF.

The CDR3 DNA is TGTGCCAGCAGCTTAGATGCGGGCGACTCTAGCACAGATACGCAGTATTTT. It codes for CASSLDAGDSSTDTQYF. The chain has TRBV11-2 and TRBJ2-3, with a tentative D call TRBD2 (5 bases). This CDR3 contains 17 residues. Trimming took off 0 bases at V and 0 bases at J, with 13 bases between the two ends. The germline gives CDR1 SGHAT, CDR2 FQNNGV.

This clonotype was recorded at least ten times. The chain uses TRBV5-1 and TRBJ1-1, with a tentative D call TRBD1 (5 bases). The CDR3 extends over 15 amino acids. CDR1 is SGHRS and CDR2 is YFSETQ in the germline V gene. Trimming left V 4 bases short and J 3 bases short, with 16 bases between. CDR3 in amino acids: CASSLGAGTDTEAFF. The CDR3 DNA sequence: TGCGCCAGCAGCCTAGGGGCAGGGACCGACACTGAAGCTTTCTTT. The complete variable domain, with remaining parts taken from reference TRBV5-1 and TRBJ1-1, reads KAGVTQTPRYLIKTRGQQVTLSCSPISGHRSVSWYQQTPGQGLQFLFEYFSETQRNKGNFPGRFSGRQFSNSRSEMNVSTLELGDSALYLCASSLGAGTDTEAFFGQGTRLTVV.

This clonotype was counted many times. V gene TRBV16 combines with J gene TRBJ2-4; TRBD2 matches 10 bases. The ends lost 4 bases at V and 1 base at J; junction bases unmatched: 10. CDR1 KGHSY and CDR2 FQNENV come from the germline V gene. The CDR3 runs to 18 residues. The CDR3 here is CASSLLAGNGAAKNIQYF. CDR3 sequence (DNA): TGTGCCAGCAGCCTACTAGCGGGGAACGGTGCGGCCAAAAACATTCAGTACTTC.

In this sample, this clonotype turned up many times. The chain joins TRBV12-3 or TRBV12-4 to TRBJ1-1; D unclear. The CDR3 runs to 12 residues. Trimming left V 5 bases short and J 8 bases short, with 12 bases between. As DNA, the CDR3 is TGTGCCAGCAGTACCGCGGACGTCGAAGCTTTCTTT. Translation: CASSTADVEAFF.

The CDR3 protein is CASSPPQTGSNYGYTF. CDR3 sequence (DNA): TGTGCCAGCAGTCCTCCGCAGACAGGCTCAAACTATGGCTACACCTTC. The chain carries TRBV12-3 or TRBV12-4 and TRBJ1-2; the D gene is possibly TRBD1 (6 bases). The CDR3 loop spans 16 amino acids. With 5 bases removed from V and 2 bases from J, the gap between germline ends came to 18 bases.

The chain has TRBV5-1 and TRBJ2-3; 8 bases agree with TRBD1. The V gene end was trimmed by 4 bases and the J gene end by 5 bases; junction bases not matched to a gene: 9. This CDR3 region has 15 residues. CDR1 is SGHRS and CDR2 is YFSETQ in the germline V gene. As DNA, the CDR3 is TGCGCCAGCAGCCACGAAACAGGGGGAAGAGATACGCAGTATTTT. Encoded protein: CASSHETGGRDTQYF. Supplemented by reference TRBV5-1 and TRBJ2-3, the full variable domain reads KAGVTQTPRYLIKTRGQQVTLSCSPISGHRSVSWYQQTPGQGLQFLFEYFSETQRNKGNFPGRFSGRQFSNSRSEMNVSTLELGDSALYLCASSHETGGRDTQYFGPGTRLTVL.

This clonotype has just a few counts. This sequence joins TRBV4-2 and TRBJ2-5; 9 positions agree with TRBD2. In germline, CDR1 is LGHNA, CDR2 YNFKEQ. The CDR3 spans 15 residues. V gave up 0 bases and J gave up 4 bases; unmatched junction bases: 3. In DNA form, the CDR3 reads TGTGCCAGCAGCCAAGATTGGCGGGAGGGAGAGACCCAGTACTTC. This translates into CASSQDWREGETQYF.

This clonotype was seen repeatedly, ten times or more. The rearrangement uses TRBV5-1 and TRBJ1-1, with D perhaps TRBD1 (6 bases). Germline-derived CDR1 and CDR2 are SGHRS and YFSETQ. The CDR3 contains 15 residues. V lost 0 bases, J lost 6 bases, and 15 bases lay in between. CDR3: CASSLGQAASPEAFF. In DNA, the CDR3 is TGCGCCAGCAGCTTGGGACAGGCCGCATCCCCTGAAGCTTTCTTT.

This clonotype came up many times. The rearrangement uses TRBV12-3 or TRBV12-4 and TRBJ2-2; 15 nucleotides align to TRBD2. J was trimmed by 10 bases and V by 5 bases; bases with no gene match: 5. The CDR3 spans 15 residues. The CDR3 protein is CASSPGLAGGQELFF. CDR3 nucleotide sequence: TGTGCCAGCAGTCCCGGACTAGCGGGGGGGCAGGAGCTGTTTTTT.

This clonotype has ten or more counts. J is TRBJ1-2 and V is TRBV6-5, with 9 nucleotides matching TRBD1. Germline CDR1 is MNHEY and CDR2 is SVGAGI. This CDR3 comprises 15 residues. J lost 3 bases, V lost 1 base, and 3 bases had no gene match. CDR3 sequence: CASSYWGQGYYGYTF. The CDR3 DNA sequence: TGTGCCAGCAGTTACTGGGGACAGGGATACTATGGCTACACCTTC.

This clonotype was seen repeatedly, ten times or more. The chain joins TRBV12-3 or TRBV12-4 to TRBJ1-1, with unresolved D. The CDR3 extends over 14 amino acids. V lost 3 bases and J lost 0, with 8 bases in between. The CDR3 bases are TGTGCCAGCAGTTTGGATAACATGAACACTGAAGCTTTCTTT. It codes for CASSLDNMNTEAFF.

This clonotype has only a few counts. V and J are TRBV18 and TRBJ2-5; D not certain. Trimming pared 3 bases from V and 2 bases from J, leaving 13 bases between. The germline V gene encodes CDR1 KGHSH and CDR2 LQKENI. This CDR3 has 15 residues. The CDR3 loop is CASSPPGQYQETQYF. DNA for the CDR3: TGTGCCAGCTCACCCCCAGGCCAGTATCAAGAGACCCAGTACTTC.